The following is a T cell receptor (beta chain) sequence with its context. Its target is not known. The primer mix had 60 Vbeta and 13 Jbeta primers. Libraries were prepared by immunoSEQ multiplex PCR; TCRdb keeps only in-frame clonotypes and omits some of them. The sample holds more than 95,000 clones; around 80% are singletons and the top ten take 0.95% to 1.5%. This CDR3 contains 14 residues. Germline CDR1 reads SGDLS; CDR2 reads YYNGEE. Trimming cost V 0 bases and J 7 bases, with 11 bases left between them. This specimen belongs to a study of cytomegalovirus exposure and HLA in healthy donors. Regarding the study as a whole: Previously analyzed data showed that most TCR beta V segments were productive at a frequency of about 90% or about 30%. 87-base-pair reads could not separate some V segments, including TRBV6-2 and TRBV6-3. In a later analysis, TCR beta V- and J-gene trimming was associated with a missense DCLRE1C variant. In vitro checks showed that a few CMV-associated chains really do target CMV antigens.

The sequenced sample consisted of PBMCs. The rearrangement uses TRBV9 and TRBJ2-1, with a possible D match to TRBD1 (6 bases). The sequence was obtained from a female donor in good health and CMV-seronegative. DNA of the CDR3: TGTGCCAGCAGCGTAGTGGGGGCGCGGAATGAGCAGTTCTTC. Translation gives CASSVVGARNEQFF. Full variable domain (remainder filled in from reference TRBV9 and TRBJ2-1): DSGVTQTPKHLITATGQRVTLRCSPRSGDLSVYWYQQSLDQGLQFLIQYYNGEERAKGNILERFSAQQFPDLHSELNLSSLELGDSALYFCASSVVGARNEQFFGPGTRLTVL.